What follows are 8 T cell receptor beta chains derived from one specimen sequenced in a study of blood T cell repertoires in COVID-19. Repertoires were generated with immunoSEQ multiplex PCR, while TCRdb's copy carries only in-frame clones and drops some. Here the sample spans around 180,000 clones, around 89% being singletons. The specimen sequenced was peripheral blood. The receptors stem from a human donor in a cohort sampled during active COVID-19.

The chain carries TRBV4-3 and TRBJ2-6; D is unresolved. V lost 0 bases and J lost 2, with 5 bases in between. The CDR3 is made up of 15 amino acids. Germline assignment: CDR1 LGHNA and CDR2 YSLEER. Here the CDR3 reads CASSQDPAGANVLTF. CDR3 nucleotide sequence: TGCGCCAGCAGCCAAGATCCGGCTGGGGCCAACGTCCTGACTTTC.

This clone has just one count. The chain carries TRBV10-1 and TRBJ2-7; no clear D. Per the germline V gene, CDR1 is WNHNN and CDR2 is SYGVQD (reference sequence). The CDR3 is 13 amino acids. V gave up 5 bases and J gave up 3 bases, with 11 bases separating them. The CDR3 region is CASSLTPDYEQYF. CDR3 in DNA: TGCGCCAGCAGTTTGACACCGGACTACGAGCAGTACTTC.

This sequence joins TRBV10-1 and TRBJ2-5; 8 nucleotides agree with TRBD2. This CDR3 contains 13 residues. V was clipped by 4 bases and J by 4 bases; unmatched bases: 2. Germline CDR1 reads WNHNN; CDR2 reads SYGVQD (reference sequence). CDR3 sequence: CASSALAGETQYF. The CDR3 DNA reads TGCGCCAGCAGTGCCCTAGCGGGAGAGACCCAGTACTTC.

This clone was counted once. The CDR3 nucleotides are TGTGCCAGTACAAGCGGGAGCTCTTACAATGAGCAGTTCTTC. It codes for CASTSGSSYNEQFF. The chain links TRBV19 to TRBJ2-1; 8 bases are shared with TRBD2. CDR3 length: 14 residues. CDR1 LNHDA and CDR2 SQIVND come from the germline V gene (reference sequence). V shed 7 bases and J 4 bases; nucleotides not matched to a gene: 6. Full variable domain (remainder filled in from reference TRBV19 and TRBJ2-1): DGGITQSPKYLFRKEGQNVTLSCEQNLNHDAMYWYRQDPGQGLRLIYYSQIVNDFQKGDIAEGYSVSREKKESFPLTVTSAQKNPTAFYLCASTSGSSYNEQFFGPGTRLTVL.

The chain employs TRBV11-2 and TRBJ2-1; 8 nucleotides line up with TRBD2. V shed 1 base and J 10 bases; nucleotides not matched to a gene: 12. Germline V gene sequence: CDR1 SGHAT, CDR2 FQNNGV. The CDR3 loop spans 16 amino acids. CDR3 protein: CASSLGRGGAYREQFF. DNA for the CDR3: TGTGCCAGCAGCTTAGGCCGGGGGGGGGCTTATCGAGAGCAGTTCTTC. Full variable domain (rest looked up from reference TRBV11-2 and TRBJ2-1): EAGVAQSPRYKIIEKRQSVAFWCNPISGHATLYWYQQILGQGPKLLIQFQNNGVVDDSQLPKDRFSAERLKGVDSTLKIQPAKLEDSAVYLCASSLGRGGAYREQFFGPGTRLTVL.

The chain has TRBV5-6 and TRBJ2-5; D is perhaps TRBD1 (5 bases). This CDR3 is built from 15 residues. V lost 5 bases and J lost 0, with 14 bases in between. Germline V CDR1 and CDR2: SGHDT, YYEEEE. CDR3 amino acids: CASRPLDSHQETQYF. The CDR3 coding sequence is TGTGCCAGCAGACCCCTCGACAGCCACCAAGAGACCCAGTACTTC.

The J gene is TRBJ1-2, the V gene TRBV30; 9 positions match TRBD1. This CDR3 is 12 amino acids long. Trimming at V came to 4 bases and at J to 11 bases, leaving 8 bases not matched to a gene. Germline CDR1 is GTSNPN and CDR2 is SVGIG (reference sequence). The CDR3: CAWTAGQGLYTF. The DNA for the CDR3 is TGTGCCTGGACTGCGGGACAGGGACTATACACCTTC.

The CDR3 sequence is CASSQLAGSGANVLTF. DNA of the CDR3: TGTGCCAGCAGCCAACTCGCAGGGTCGGGGGCCAACGTCCTGACTTTC. V usage is TRBV7-2 and J usage is TRBJ2-6; D might be TRBD1 (5 bases). V shed 5 bases and J shed 4 bases, with 15 bases lying between them. This CDR3 is 16 amino acids long. From germline, CDR1 is SGHTA and CDR2 FQGNSA.